The TCR beta chain under discussion was sequenced for a study of T cell repertoires in cytomegalovirus infection. Overall study: It was recently identified HLA-C-restricted and well-studied HLA-B-restricted CMV epitopes that the study used. A matching HLA type, together with CMV infection, was signaled by public TCR beta signatures.

Whole-study findings and limits: Public TCR beta family frequency separated CMV-and-HLA carriers, including in an independent cohort.

TCRdb independently ran MiXCR on the reads; one entry per CDR3 protein. Among hundreds of thousands of distinct CDR3 sequences, about 33% were seen once, and the ten largest hold approximately 18%. Trimming stripped 4 bases from V and 2 bases from J, with 24 bases between. The CDR3 loop spans 18 amino acids. Germline lookup yields CDR1 SGHRS and CDR2 YFSETQ. The table lists this clonotype with a few counts. What it recognizes is unknown. Sequencing was performed on cultured PBMCs, taken from culture after CMV antigen stimulation. The receptor's source is a human donor in good health (CMV status not recorded). Some clones in this sample may be carry-over from other donors' samples. The rearrangement uses TRBV5-1 and TRBJ2-5; TRBD2 is a possible D gene (6 bases). CDR3 sequence (DNA): TGCGCCAGCAGCCAACGCGTCGCGGGGCTAGGAAAGCAAGAGACCCAGTACTTC. Translating it yields CASSQRVAGLGKQETQYF.